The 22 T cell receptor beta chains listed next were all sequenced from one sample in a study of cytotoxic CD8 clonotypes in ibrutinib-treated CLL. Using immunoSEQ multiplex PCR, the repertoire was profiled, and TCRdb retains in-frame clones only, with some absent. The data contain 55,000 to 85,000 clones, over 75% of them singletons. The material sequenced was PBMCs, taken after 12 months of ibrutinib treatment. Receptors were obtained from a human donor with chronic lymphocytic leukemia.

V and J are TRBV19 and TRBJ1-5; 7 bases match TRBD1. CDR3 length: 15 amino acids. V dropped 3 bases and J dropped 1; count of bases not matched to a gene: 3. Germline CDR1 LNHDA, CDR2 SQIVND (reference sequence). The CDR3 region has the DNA TGTGCCAGTAGTATTCAGGGGGGCAGCAATCAGCCCCAGCATTTT. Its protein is CASSIQGGSNQPQHF.

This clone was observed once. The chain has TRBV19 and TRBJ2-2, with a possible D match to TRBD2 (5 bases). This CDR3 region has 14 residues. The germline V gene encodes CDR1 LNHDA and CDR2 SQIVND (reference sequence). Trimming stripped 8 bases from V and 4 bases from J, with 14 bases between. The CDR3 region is CASGERRTTGELFF. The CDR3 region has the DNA TGTGCCAGTGGTGAGCGGAGGACCACCGGGGAGCTGTTTTTT.

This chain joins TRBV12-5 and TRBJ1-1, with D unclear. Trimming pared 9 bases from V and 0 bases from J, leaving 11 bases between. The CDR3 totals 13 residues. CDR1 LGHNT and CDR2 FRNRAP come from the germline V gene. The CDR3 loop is CASEAYMNTEAFF. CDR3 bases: TGTGCTAGCGAGGCTTACATGAACACTGAAGCTTTCTTT.

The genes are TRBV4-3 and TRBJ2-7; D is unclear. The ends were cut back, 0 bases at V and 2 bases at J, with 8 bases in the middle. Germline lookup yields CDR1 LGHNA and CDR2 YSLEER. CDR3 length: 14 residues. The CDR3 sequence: CASSQEVTTYEQYF. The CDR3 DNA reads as TGCGCCAGCAGCCAAGAGGTCACAACCTACGAGCAGTACTTC.

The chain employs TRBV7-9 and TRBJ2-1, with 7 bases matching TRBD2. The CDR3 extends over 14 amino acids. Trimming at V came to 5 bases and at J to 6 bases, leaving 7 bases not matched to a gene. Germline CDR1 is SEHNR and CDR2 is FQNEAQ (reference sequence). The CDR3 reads CASSHSSGFNEQFF. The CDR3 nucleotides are TGTGCCAGCAGCCACTCTAGCGGATTCAATGAGCAGTTCTTC.

Written as DNA, the CDR3 is TGTGCCAGCAGCTTAATTGGCGGGCACAGCTCTGGGGCCAACGTCCTGACTTTC. Amino acid sequence: CASSLIGGHSSGANVLTF. This chain links TRBV7-3 with TRBJ2-6; tentative D call: TRBD2 (5 bases). Germline V gives CDR1 SGHTA, CDR2 FQGTGA. CDR3 length: 18 residues. V lost 1 base, J lost 0 bases, and 13 bases lay in between.

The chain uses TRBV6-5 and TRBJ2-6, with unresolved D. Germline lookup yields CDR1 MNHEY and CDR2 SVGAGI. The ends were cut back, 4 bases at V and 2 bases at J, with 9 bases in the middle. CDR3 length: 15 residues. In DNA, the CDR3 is TGTGCCAGCAGTTTGCGAGAGACTGGGGCCAACGTCCTGACTTTC. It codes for CASSLRETGANVLTF.

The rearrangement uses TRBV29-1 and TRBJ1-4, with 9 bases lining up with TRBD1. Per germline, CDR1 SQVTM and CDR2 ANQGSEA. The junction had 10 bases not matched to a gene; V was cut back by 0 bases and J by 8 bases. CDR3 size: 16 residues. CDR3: CSVEDPATGGDEKLFF. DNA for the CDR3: TGCAGCGTTGAAGATCCGGCGACAGGGGGGGACGAAAAACTGTTTTTT.

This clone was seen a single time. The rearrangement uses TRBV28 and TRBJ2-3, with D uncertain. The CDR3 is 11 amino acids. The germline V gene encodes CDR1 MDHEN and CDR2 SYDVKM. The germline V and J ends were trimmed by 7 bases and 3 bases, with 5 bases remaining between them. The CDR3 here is CASTRTDTQYF. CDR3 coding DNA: TGTGCCAGCACCCGTACAGATACGCAGTATTTT. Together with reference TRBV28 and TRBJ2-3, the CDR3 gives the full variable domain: DVKVTQSSRYLVKRTGEKVFLECVQDMDHENMFWYRQDPGLGLRLIYFSYDVKMKEKGDIPEGYSVSREKKERFSLILESASTNQTSMYLCASTRTDTQYFGPGTRLTVL.

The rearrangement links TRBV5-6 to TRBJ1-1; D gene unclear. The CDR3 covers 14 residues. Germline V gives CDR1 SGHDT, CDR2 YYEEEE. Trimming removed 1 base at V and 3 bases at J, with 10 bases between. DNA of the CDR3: TGTGCCAGCAGCTTGACGAGGATGGACACTGAAGCTTTCTTT. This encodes CASSLTRMDTEAFF.

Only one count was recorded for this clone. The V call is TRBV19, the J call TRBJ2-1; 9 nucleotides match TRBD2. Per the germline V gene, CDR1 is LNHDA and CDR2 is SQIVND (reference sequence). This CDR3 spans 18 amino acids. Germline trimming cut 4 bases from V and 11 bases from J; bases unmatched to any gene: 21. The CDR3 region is CASSNWPKGGGRAYKQFF. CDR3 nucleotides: TGTGCCAGTAGTAACTGGCCTAAGGGGGGCGGGAGGGCCTATAAGCAGTTCTTC. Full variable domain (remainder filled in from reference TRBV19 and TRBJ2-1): DGGITQSPKYLFRKEGQNVTLSCEQNLNHDAMYWYRQDPGQGLRLIYYSQIVNDFQKGDIAEGYSVSREKKESFPLTVTSAQKNPTAFYLCASSNWPKGGGRAYKQFFGPGTRLTVL.

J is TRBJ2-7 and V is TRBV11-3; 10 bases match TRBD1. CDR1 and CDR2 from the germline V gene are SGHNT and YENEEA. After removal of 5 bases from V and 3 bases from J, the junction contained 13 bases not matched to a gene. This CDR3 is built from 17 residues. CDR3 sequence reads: CASSPDSGTGVIYEQYF. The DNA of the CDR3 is TGTGCCAGCAGCCCCGACTCCGGGACAGGGGTCATCTACGAGCAGTACTTC.

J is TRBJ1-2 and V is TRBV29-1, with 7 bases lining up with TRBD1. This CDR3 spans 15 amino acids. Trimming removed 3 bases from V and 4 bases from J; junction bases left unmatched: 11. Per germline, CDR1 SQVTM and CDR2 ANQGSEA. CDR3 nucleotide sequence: TGCAGCGTTGATCCTGAAGGGGGCAGGGGCTATGGCTACACCTTC. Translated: CSVDPEGGRGYGYTF. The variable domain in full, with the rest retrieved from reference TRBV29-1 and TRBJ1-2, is SAVISQKPSRDICQRGTSLTIQCQVDSQVTMMFWYRQQPGQSLTLIATANQGSEATYESGFVIDKFPISRPNLTFSTLTVSNMSPEDSSIYLCSVDPEGGRGYGYTFGSGTRLTVV.

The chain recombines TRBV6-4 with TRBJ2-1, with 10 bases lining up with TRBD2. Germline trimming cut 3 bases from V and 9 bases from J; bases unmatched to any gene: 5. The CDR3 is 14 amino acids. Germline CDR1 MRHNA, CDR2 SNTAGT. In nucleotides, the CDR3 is TGTGCCAGCAGTGAAGCGGGAGGGCCCGGTGAGCAGTTCTTC. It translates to CASSEAGGPGEQFF.

The CDR3: CASSLDLAQYNEQFF. DNA of the CDR3: TGTGCCAGCAGCTTGGACCTGGCCCAATACAATGAGCAGTTCTTC. The gene calls are TRBV5-8 and TRBJ2-1, with D unclear. This CDR3 contains 15 residues. Germline V gene sequence: CDR1 SGHTS, CDR2 YDEGEE. Between the trimmed V and J ends, which lost 0 bases and 4 bases, there was a span of 11 bases.

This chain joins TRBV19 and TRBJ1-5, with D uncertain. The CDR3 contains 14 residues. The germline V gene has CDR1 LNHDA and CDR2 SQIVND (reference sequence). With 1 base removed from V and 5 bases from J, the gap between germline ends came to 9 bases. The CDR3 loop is CASSIGQKDQPQHF. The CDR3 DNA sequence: TGTGCCAGTAGTATAGGGCAGAAGGATCAGCCCCAGCATTTT.

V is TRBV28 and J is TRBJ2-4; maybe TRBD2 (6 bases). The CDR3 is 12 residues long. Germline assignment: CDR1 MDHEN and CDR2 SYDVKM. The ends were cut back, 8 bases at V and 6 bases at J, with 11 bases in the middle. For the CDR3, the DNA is TGTGCCAGCTGGAGGGACTTAAACATTCAGTACTTC. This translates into CASWRDLNIQYF.

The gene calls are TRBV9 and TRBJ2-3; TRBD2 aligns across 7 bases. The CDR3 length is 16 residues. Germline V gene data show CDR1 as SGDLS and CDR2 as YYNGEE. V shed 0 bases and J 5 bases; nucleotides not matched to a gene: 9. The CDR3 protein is CASSVVQRDSIDTQYF. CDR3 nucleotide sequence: TGTGCCAGCAGCGTAGTTCAGCGGGACTCGATAGATACGCAGTATTTT. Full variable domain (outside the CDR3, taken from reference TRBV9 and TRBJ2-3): DSGVTQTPKHLITATGQRVTLRCSPRSGDLSVYWYQQSLDQGLQFLIQYYNGEERAKGNILERFSAQQFPDLHSELNLSSLELGDSALYFCASSVVQRDSIDTQYFGPGTRLTVL.

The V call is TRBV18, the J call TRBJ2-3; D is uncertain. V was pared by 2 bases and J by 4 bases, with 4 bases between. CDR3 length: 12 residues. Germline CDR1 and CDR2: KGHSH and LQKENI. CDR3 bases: TGTGCCAGCTCACCAGGAGCAGATACGCAGTATTTT. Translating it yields CASSPGADTQYF.

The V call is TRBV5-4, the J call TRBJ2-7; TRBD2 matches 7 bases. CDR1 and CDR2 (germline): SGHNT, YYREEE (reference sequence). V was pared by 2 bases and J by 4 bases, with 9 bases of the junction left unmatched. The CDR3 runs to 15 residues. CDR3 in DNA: TGTGCCAGCAGCTTTGGGCGGGAGATCGGGTACGAGCAGTACTTC. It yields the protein CASSFGREIGYEQYF.

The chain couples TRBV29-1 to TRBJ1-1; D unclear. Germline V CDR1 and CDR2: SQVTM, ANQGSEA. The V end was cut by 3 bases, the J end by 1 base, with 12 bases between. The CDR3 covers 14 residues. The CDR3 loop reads CSVERQLENTEAFF. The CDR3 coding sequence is TGCAGCGTTGAGCGGCAGCTGGAGAACACTGAAGCTTTCTTT.

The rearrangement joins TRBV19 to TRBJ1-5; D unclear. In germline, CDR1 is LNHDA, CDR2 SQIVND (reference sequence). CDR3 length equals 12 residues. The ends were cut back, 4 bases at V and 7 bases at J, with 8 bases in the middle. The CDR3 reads CASSTLRQPQHF. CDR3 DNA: TGTGCCAGTAGTACCCTACGGCAGCCCCAGCATTTT.